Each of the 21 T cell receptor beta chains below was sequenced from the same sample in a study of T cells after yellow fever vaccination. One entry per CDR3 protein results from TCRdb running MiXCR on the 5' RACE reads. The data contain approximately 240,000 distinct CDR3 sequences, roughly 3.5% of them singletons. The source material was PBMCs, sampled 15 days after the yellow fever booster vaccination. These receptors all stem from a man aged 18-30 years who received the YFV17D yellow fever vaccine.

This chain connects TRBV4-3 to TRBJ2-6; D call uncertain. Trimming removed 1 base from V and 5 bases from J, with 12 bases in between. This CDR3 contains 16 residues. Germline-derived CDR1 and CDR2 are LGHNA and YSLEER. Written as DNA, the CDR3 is TGCGCCAGCAGCCAAGTATCCCTTCGAAGGGCCAACGTCCTGACTTTC. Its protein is CASSQVSLRRANVLTF.

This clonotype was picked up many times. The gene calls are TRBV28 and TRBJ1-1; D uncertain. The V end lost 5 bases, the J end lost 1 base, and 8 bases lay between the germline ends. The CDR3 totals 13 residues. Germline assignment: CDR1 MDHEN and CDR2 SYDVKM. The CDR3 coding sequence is TGTGCCAGCAGTAACTCGGCGAACACTGAAGCTTTCTTT. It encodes CASSNSANTEAFF.

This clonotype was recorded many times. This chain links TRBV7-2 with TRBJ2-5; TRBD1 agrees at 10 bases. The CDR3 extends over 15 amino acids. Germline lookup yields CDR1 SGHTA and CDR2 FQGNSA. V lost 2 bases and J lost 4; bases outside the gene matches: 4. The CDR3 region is CASSLPTGGLETQYF. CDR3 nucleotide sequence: TGTGCCAGCAGCTTACCGACAGGGGGCTTAGAGACCCAGTACTTC.

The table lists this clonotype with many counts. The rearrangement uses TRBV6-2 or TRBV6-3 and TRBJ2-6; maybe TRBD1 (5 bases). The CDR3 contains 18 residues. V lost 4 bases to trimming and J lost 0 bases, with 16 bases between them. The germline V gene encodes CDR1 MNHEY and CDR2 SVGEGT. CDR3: CASSFDSQLFSGANVLTF. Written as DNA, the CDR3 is TGTGCCAGCAGTTTCGACAGCCAGCTCTTCTCTGGGGCCAACGTCCTGACTTTC.

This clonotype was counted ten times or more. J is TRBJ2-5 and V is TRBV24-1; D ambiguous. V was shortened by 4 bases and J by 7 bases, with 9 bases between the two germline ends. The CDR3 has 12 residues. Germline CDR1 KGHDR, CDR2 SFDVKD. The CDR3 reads CATSDMIGTQYF. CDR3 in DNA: TGTGCCACCAGTGACATGATTGGGACCCAGTACTTC.

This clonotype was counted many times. The CDR3 here is CASSQESPGQGAYEQYF. CDR3 in DNA: TGTGCCAGCAGCCAGGAATCCCCGGGACAGGGGGCTTACGAGCAGTACTTC. The chain has TRBV4-2 and TRBJ2-7; 12 nucleotides match TRBD1. CDR1 and CDR2 (germline): LGHNA, YNFKEQ. V gave up 3 bases and J gave up 4 bases; unmatched junction bases: 10. CDR3 length: 17 residues.

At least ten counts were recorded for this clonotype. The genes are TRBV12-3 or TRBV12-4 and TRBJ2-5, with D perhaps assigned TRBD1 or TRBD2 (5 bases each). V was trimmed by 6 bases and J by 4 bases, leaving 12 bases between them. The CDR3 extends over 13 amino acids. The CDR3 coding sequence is TGTGCCAGCAGCTTCCGGGACCGAGAGACCCAGTACTTC. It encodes CASSFRDRETQYF.

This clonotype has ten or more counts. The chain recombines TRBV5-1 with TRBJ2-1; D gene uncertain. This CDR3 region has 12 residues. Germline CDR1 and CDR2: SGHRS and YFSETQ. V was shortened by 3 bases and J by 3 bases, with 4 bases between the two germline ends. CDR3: CASSSDYNEQFF. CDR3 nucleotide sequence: TGCGCCAGCAGCTCGGACTACAATGAGCAGTTCTTC.

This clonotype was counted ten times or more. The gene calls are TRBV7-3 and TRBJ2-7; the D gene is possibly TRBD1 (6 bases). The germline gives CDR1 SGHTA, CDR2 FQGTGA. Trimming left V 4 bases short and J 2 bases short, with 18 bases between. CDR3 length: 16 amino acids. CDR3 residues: CASSSLVGQETYEQYF. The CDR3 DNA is TGTGCCAGCAGCTCTCTGGTGGGACAAGAGACCTACGAGCAGTACTTC.

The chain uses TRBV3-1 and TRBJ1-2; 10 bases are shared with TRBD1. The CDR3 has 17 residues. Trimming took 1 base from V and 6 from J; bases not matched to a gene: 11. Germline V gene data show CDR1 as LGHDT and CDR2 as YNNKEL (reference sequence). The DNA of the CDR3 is TGTGCCAGCAGCCAAGTCCACCCGGGACAGGGGTTCGATGGCTACACCTTC. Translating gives CASSQVHPGQGFDGYTF.

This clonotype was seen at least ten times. This chain's CDR3 is CASSRHHASTDTQYF. CDR3 in DNA: TGTGCCAGCAGTCGACACCACGCTAGCACAGATACGCAGTATTTT. This chain connects TRBV7-2 to TRBJ2-3, with D uncertain. This CDR3 is built from 15 residues. Germline V gene lookup returns CDR1 SGHTA and CDR2 FQGNSA. V lost 6 bases and J 0 bases, leaving 13 bases between the germline ends.

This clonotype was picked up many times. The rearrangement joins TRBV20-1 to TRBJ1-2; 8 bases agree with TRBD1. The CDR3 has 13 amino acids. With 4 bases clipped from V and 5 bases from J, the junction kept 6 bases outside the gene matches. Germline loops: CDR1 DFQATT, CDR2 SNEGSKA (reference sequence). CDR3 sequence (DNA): TGCAGTGCTACGGACAGGGTGGGTTATGGCTACACCTTC. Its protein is CSATDRVGYGYTF.

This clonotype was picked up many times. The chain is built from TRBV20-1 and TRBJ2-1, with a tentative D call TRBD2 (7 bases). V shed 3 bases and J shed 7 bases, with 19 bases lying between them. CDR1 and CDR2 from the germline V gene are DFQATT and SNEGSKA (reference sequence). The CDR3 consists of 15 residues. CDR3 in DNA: TGCAGTGCTAGTGAGGGGGGGGTTTTTTGGAATGAGCAGTTCTTC. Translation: CSASEGGVFWNEQFF.

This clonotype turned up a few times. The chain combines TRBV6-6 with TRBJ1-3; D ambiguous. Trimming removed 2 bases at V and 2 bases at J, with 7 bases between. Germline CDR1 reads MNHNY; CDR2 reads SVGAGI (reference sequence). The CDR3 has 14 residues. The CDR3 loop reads CASSYGGTGNTIYF. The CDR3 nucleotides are TGTGCCAGCAGTTACGGAGGGACTGGAAACACCATATATTTT.

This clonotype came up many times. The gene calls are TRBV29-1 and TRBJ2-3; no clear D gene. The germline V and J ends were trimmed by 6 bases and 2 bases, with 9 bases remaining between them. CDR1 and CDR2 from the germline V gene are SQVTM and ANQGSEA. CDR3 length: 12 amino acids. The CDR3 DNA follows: TGCAGCGTCAGGATAGACACAGATACGCAGTATTTT. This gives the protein CSVRIDTDTQYF.

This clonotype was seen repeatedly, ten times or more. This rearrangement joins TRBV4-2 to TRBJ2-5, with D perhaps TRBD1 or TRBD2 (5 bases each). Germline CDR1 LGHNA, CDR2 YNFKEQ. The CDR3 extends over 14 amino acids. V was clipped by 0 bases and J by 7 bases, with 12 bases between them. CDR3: CASSQEAGAGTQYF. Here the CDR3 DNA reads TGTGCCAGCAGCCAAGAGGCCGGGGCAGGGACCCAGTACTTC.

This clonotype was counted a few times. The CDR3 DNA follows: TGTGCCAGCAGCCCCCGGGGGGCTGAGACCCAGTACTTC. Its translation: CASSPRGAETQYF. The chain employs TRBV3-1 and TRBJ2-5; tentative D call: TRBD2 (7 bases). Trimming pared 4 bases from V and 5 bases from J, leaving 11 bases between. The CDR3 runs to 13 residues. Germline V gives CDR1 LGHDT, CDR2 YNNKEL (reference sequence).

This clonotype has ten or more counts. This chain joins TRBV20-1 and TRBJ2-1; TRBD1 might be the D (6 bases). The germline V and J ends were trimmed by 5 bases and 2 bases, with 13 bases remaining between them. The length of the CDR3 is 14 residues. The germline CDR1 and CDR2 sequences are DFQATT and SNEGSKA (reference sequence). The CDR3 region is CSAPTGPAYNEQFF. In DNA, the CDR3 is TGCAGTGCTCCGACAGGTCCAGCCTACAATGAGCAGTTCTTC.

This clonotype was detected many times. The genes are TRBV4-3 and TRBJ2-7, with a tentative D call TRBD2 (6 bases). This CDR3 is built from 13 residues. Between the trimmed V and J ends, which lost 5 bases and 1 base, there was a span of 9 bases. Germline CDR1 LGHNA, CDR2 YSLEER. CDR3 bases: TGCGCCAGCAGCGGCGGACTATCCTACGAGCAGTACTTC. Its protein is CASSGGLSYEQYF.

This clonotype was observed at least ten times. CDR3 sequence: CASSQDRGEAFF. CDR3 nucleotide sequence: TGTGCCAGCAGCCAAGATCGGGGGGAAGCTTTCTTT. The V and J genes are TRBV4-2 and TRBJ1-1; D might be TRBD1 (5 bases). The CDR3 runs to 12 residues. V lost 0 bases and J 8 bases, leaving 7 bases between the germline ends. In germline, CDR1 is LGHNA, CDR2 YNFKEQ.

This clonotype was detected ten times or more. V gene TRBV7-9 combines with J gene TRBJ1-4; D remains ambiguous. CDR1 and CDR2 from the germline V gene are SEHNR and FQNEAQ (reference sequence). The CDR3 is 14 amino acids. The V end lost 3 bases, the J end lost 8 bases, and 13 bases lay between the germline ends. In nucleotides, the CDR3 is TGTGCCAGCAGCTTTATGGGAAGTCGAGAAAAACTGTTTTTT. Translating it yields CASSFMGSREKLFF.